This T cell receptor beta chain was recovered during a study of T-cell reconstitution after alpha-beta-depleted transplantation in children. As it was prepared, the TCRbeta library received unique molecular identifiers. One entry per CDR3 protein, called by TCRdb with MiXCR from the PCR reads. The sample includes almost 500,000 distinct CDR3 sequences, under 15% of them seen just once. V was pared by 6 bases and J by 1 base, with 6 bases of the junction left unmatched. The germline gives CDR1 KGHSH, CDR2 LQKENI. The CDR3 is made up of 14 amino acids. V usage is TRBV18 and J usage is TRBJ2-7, with 7 bases lining up with TRBD1. This receptor was obtained from a human donor who donated a stem cell graft to a child with combined immunodeficiency. The sample consisted of PBMCs from the stem cell graft donor, taken from the stem cell graft. CDR3 loop: CASSPDRRSYEQYF. For the CDR3, the DNA is TGTGCCAGCTCTCCGGACAGGCGTTCCTACGAGCAGTACTTC.